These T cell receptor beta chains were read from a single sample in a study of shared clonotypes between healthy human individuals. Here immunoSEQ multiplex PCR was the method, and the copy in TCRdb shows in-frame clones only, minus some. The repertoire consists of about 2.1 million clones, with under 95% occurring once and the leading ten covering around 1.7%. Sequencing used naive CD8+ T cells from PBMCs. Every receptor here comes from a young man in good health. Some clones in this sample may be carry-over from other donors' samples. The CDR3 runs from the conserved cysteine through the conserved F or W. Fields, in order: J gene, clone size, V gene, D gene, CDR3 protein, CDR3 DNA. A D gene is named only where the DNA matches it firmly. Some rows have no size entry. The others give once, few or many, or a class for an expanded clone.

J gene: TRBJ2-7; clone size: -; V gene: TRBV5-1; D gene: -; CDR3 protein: CASSLANRLGSYEQYF; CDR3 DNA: TGCGCCAGCAGCTTGGCTAATCGATTGGGCTCCTACGAGCAGTACTTC
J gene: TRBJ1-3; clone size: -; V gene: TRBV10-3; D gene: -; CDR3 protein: CAIIPGDHSGNTIYF; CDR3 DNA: TGTGCCATCATCCCCGGGGATCACTCTGGAAACACCATATATTTT
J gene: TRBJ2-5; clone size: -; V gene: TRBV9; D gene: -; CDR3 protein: CASSVGLQPLQETQYF; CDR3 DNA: TGTGCCAGCAGCGTAGGTCTGCAACCCCTCCAAGAGACCCAGTACTTC
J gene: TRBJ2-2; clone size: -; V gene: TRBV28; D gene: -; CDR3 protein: CASSVPDSPTGELFF; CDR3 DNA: TGTGCCAGCAGTGTCCCGGACTCCCCCACCGGGGAGCTGTTTTTT
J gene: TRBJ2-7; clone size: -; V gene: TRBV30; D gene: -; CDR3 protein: CAWSVLRVEQYF; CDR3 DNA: TGTGCCTGGAGTGTACTTAGGGTCGAGCAGTACTTC
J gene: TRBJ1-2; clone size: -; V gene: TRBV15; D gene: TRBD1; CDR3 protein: CATSSTGQAGYGYTF; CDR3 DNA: TGTGCCACCAGCAGCACCGGACAGGCAGGCTATGGCTACACCTTC
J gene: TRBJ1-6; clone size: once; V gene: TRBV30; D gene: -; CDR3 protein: CAWSIGTFSNSPLHF; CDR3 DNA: TGTGCCTGGAGTATCGGGACCTTTTCGAATTCACCCCTCCACTTT
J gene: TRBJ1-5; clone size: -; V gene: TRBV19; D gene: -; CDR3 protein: CASSINRFTLNSNQPQHF; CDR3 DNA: TGTGCCAGTAGTATAAACAGGTTTACCCTGAATAGCAATCAGCCCCAGCATTTT
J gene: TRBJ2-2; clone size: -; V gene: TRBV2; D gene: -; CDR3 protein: CASSEDYAANTGELFF; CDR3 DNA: TGTGCCAGCAGTGAAGACTATGCCGCGAACACCGGGGAGCTGTTTTTT
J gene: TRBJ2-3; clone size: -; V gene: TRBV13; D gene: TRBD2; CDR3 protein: CASSGLAGVPDTQYF; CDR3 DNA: TGTGCCAGCAGTGGACTAGCGGGAGTCCCAGATACGCAGTATTTT
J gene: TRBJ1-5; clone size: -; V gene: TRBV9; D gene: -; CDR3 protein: CASNPQGTSNQPQHF; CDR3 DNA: TGTGCCAGCAACCCACAGGGAACTAGCAATCAGCCCCAGCATTTT
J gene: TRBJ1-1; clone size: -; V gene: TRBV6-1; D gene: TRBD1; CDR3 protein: CASSEGRGLTEAFF; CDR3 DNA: TGTGCCAGCAGTGAAGGCAGGGGGCTAACTGAAGCTTTCTTT
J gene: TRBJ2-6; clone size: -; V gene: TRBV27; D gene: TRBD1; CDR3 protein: CASSPADRASSGANVLTF; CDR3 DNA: TGTGCCAGCAGTCCCGCGGACAGGGCGAGCTCTGGGGCCAACGTCCTGACTTTC
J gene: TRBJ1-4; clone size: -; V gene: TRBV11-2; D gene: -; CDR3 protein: CASSLFSRSSNEKLFF; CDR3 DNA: TGTGCCAGCAGCTTATTTTCCCGCAGTTCTAATGAAAAACTGTTTTTT
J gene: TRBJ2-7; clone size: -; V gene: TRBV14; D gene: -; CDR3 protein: CASSQGRDTGIWEQYF; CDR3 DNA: TGTGCCAGCAGCCAAGGCCGGGACACTGGAATTTGGGAGCAGTACTTC
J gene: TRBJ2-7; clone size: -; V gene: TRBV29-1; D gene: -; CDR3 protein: CSIRLGGSYEQYF; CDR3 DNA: TGCAGCATCCGGTTGGGGGGCTCCTACGAGCAGTACTTC